One sample yielded the 10 T cell receptor beta chains listed below, sequenced in a study of CD8 T cells in Susac syndrome. Reverse transcription of about 0.45 to 1 ug RNA was carried out with random hexamers. TCRdb fed the immunoSEQ multiplex PCR reads into MiXCR, producing one record per CDR3 protein. This sample yields 120,000 or so distinct CDR3 sequences, of which about 96% are seen a single time; around 0.12% belongs to the top ten. The source material was CD4+ T cells from PBMCs. All receptors come from a human donor in good health.

J is TRBJ1-2 and V is TRBV7-2; 7 nucleotides agree with TRBD1. The CDR3 spans 12 residues. Trimming took 8 bases from V and 4 from J; bases not matched to a gene: 4. Per germline, CDR1 SGHTA and CDR2 FQGNSA. The CDR3: CASGRDSYGYTF. The DNA of the CDR3 is TGTGCCAGCGGCCGGGACAGCTATGGCTACACCTTC.

The chain joins TRBV12-3 or TRBV12-4 to TRBJ2-7, with a weak D call TRBD1 (6 bases). V was clipped by 6 bases and J by 5 bases, with 14 bases between them. This CDR3 is 13 amino acids long. The CDR3, as DNA: TGTGCCAGCAGCCTACCCCCAGGGGACGAGCAGTACTTC. Protein sequence: CASSLPPGDEQYF.

A single count supports this clonotype. The chain is built from TRBV28 and TRBJ2-3; D is unclear. CDR3 length: 13 residues. Deletions cut 4 bases from V and 6 bases from J, with 11 bases between. Germline V gene lookup returns CDR1 MDHEN and CDR2 SYDVKM. The DNA of the CDR3 is TGTGCCAGCAGTTCGATGCGGATCGATACGCAGTATTTT. Translating gives CASSSMRIDTQYF.

The V gene is TRBV7-9, the J gene TRBJ2-1; tentatively, D is TRBD2 (6 bases). This CDR3 is 12 amino acids long. CDR1 is SEHNR and CDR2 is FQNEAQ in the germline V gene (reference sequence). Trimming took off 5 bases at V and 6 bases at J, with 8 bases between the two ends. CDR3 sequence (DNA): TGTGCCAGCAGCCCGACTAGCAATGAGCAGTTCTTC. Its protein is CASSPTSNEQFF.

This clonotype has only one observation. The rearrangement uses TRBV12-3 or TRBV12-4 and TRBJ2-2, with D uncertain. Trimming took 6 bases from V and 4 from J, leaving 15 bases between them. This CDR3 region has 15 residues. CDR3 nucleotides: TGTGCCAGCAGCTACGTGGGCGCCGGCACCGGGGAGCTGTTTTTT. Translated, it gives CASSYVGAGTGELFF.

V gene TRBV12-3 or TRBV12-4 combines with J gene TRBJ1-1; D is undetermined. Trimming stripped 8 bases from V and 5 bases from J, with 12 bases between. The CDR3 extends over 12 amino acids. The CDR3 nucleotides read TGTGCCAGCGGGCAACCTTATACTGAAGCTTTCTTT. It encodes CASGQPYTEAFF.

In nucleotides, the CDR3 is TGCAGTGCCCCGCCCACGGAGACCCAGTACTTC. Protein product: CSAPPTETQYF. The chain links TRBV20-1 to TRBJ2-5; D remains ambiguous. Germline V lookup: CDR1 DFQATT, CDR2 SNEGSKA (reference sequence). V gave up 6 bases and J gave up 5 bases, with 10 bases separating them. The length of the CDR3 is 11 residues.

The V gene is TRBV3-1, the J gene TRBJ2-5, with no clear D. The CDR3 totals 12 residues. The germline V gene has CDR1 LGHDT and CDR2 YNNKEL (reference sequence). V was clipped by 1 base and J by 5 bases, with 5 bases between them. CDR3 DNA: TGTGCCAGCAGCCAAGGATGGGAGACCCAGTACTTC. Its translation is CASSQGWETQYF.

The chain combines TRBV4-1 with TRBJ2-7; 11 positions match TRBD2. Germline values: CDR1 MGHRA, CDR2 YSYEKL. V lost 7 bases to trimming and J lost 3 bases; unmatched junction nucleotides: 2. This CDR3 region has 13 residues. CDR3 in DNA: TGCGCCAGCATAACTAGCGGGAGCTACGAGCAGTACTTC. Translation gives CASITSGSYEQYF.

For the CDR3, the DNA is TGCGCCAGCAGCCAAGAGAGCCCATCCGGGGAGCTGTTTTTT. It translates to CASSQESPSGELFF. This chain joins TRBV4-1 and TRBJ2-2; D gene unclear. V was shortened by 0 bases and J by 6 bases, with 8 bases between the two germline ends. This CDR3 contains 14 residues. Per germline, CDR1 MGHRA and CDR2 YSYEKL.